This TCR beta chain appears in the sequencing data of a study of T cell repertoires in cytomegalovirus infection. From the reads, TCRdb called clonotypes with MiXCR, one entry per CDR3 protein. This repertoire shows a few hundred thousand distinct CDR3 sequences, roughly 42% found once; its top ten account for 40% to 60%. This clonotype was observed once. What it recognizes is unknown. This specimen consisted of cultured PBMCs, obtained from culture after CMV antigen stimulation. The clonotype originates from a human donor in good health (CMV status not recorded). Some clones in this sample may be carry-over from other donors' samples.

CDR3 in amino acids: CASSQEIGGPYEQYF. CDR3 DNA: TGCGCCAGCAGCCAAGAGATTGGGGGCCCCTACGAGCAGTACTTC. V gene TRBV4-1 combines with J gene TRBJ2-7; possible D gene TRBD1, 6 bases. The V end was cut by 0 bases, the J end by 2 bases, with 11 bases between. This CDR3 is built from 15 residues. Germline V gives CDR1 MGHRA, CDR2 YSYEKL.